This T cell receptor (beta chain) was found in a study of blood T cell repertoires in COVID-19. Trimming removed 8 bases from V and 14 bases from J, with 18 bases in between. The CDR3 has 11 residues. Produced via immunoSEQ multiplex PCR; TCRdb's table is partial and in-frame only. Of more than 110,000 clones listed, about 80% are singletons. Cohort placement rested on clinical history that participants reported themselves. This clonotype was sampled from a woman aged 50 to 60 who had recovered from COVID-19. Sequences were obtained from PBMCs or T cells enriched from blood (not recorded which). V usage is TRBV12-3 or TRBV12-4 and J usage is TRBJ1-2; no firm D call. CDR3 region: CASGGQVIRTF. The DNA for the CDR3 is TGTGCCAGCGGTGGGCAGGTGATCCGGACCTTC.